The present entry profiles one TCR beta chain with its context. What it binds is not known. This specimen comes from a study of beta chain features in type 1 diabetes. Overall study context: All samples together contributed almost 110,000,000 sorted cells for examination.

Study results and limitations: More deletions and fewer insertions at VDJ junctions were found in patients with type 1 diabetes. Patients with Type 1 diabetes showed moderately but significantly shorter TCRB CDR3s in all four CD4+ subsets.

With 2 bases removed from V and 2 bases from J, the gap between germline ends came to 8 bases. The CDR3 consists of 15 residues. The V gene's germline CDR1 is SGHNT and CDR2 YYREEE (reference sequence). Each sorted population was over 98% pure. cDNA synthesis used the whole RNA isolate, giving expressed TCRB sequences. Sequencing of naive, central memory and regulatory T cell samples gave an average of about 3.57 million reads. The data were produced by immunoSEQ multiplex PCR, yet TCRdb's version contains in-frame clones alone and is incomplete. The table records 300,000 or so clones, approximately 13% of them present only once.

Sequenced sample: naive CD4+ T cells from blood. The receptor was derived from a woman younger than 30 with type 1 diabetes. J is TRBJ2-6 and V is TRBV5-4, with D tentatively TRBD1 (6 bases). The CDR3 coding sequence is TGTGCCAGCAGCTTAGGGGGAGCTGGGGCCAACGTCCTGACTTTC. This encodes CASSLGGAGANVLTF.